This is a list of T cell receptor beta chains from one sample in a study of PD-L1 blockade in urothelial cancer. Data came from immunoSEQ multiplex PCR; TCRdb stores just in-frame clones and leaves some out. The table lists 43,000 or so clones, approximately 80% of them singletons, with roughly 15% in the top ten. Sequencing was performed on PBMCs, taken around atezolizumab (anti-PD-L1) treatment. The receptors originated from a man aged 55 to 70 with urothelial cancer. CDR3s include the opening cysteine and the closing phenylalanine or tryptophan. D genes are given only for firm matches. Rows may omit the clone size; those that give it use once, few, many or a size class.

V: TRBV19; J: TRBJ2-1; D: TRBD1; size: NA; CDR3: CAVTGVYERSQFF; DNA: TGTGCTGTAACAGGGGTTTACGAGCGATCGCAGTTCTTC
V: TRBV18; J: TRBJ2-7; D: NA; size: few; CDR3: CASSPPGSSMREQYF; DNA: TGTGCCAGCTCACCACCGGGGAGCTCTATGAGGGAGCAGTACTTC
V: TRBV7-2; J: TRBJ1-5; D: TRBD1; size: NA; CDR3: CASSHTGTGGWQPQHF; DNA: TGTGCCAGCAGCCATACCGGGACAGGGGGCTGGCAGCCCCAGCATTTT
V: TRBV4-3; J: TRBJ1-4; D: TRBD1; size: NA; CDR3: CASSQERGRGEKLFF; DNA: TGCGCCAGCAGCCAAGAAAGGGGGCGGGGTGAAAAACTGTTTTTT
V: TRBV2; J: TRBJ2-2; D: NA; size: many; CDR3: CASSSQMTGELFF; DNA: TGTGCCAGCAGTTCCCAAATGACCGGGGAGCTGTTTTTT
V: TRBV30; J: TRBJ1-1; D: NA; size: NA; CDR3: CAWSADFLNTEAFF; DNA: TGTGCCTGGAGTGCGGACTTTCTAAACACTGAAGCTTTCTTT
V: TRBV13; J: TRBJ2-3; D: NA; size: NA; CDR3: CASSLGGGLRRGSTDTQYF; DNA: TGTGCCAGCAGCTTAGGCGGGGGGCTCCGGCGGGGAAGCACAGATACGCAGTATTTT
V: TRBV19; J: TRBJ1-5; D: NA; size: NA; CDR3: CASSTGQRDQPQHF; DNA: TGTGCCAGTAGTACCGGACAGCGAGATCAGCCCCAGCATTTT
V: TRBV6-5; J: TRBJ1-4; D: NA; size: NA; CDR3: CASSYRDTLHEKLFF; DNA: TGTGCCAGCAGTTACCGGGACACCTTACATGAAAAACTGTTTTTT
V: TRBV11-2; J: TRBJ2-7; D: TRBD2; size: once; CDR3: CASSLDRGLAGGYEQYF; DNA: TGTGCCAGCAGCTTAGATCGAGGACTAGCGGGAGGTTACGAGCAGTACTTC
V: TRBV29-1; J: TRBJ2-3; D: TRBD2; size: NA; CDR3: CSVASGSSTDTQYF; DNA: TGCAGCGTGGCTAGCGGGTCTAGCACAGATACGCAGTATTTT
V: TRBV5-1; J: TRBJ2-2; D: TRBD1; size: NA; CDR3: CASKGDRAETGELFF; DNA: TGCGCCAGCAAGGGAGACAGGGCGGAAACCGGGGAGCTGTTTTTT